Below are 11 T cell receptor beta chains sequenced from a single sample in a study of blood T cells in healthy people across ages. With a J-beta primer mix and a sample-barcoded 5' primer, a second PCR ran roughly 6 to 11 cycles. TCRdb analysed the 5' RACE reads with MiXCR anew, one entry per CDR3 protein. Among more than 700,000 distinct CDR3 sequences, 46% were seen once, and the ten largest hold less than 20%. Sequences were obtained from blood. The source of these receptors is an elderly man in good health.

This sequence joins TRBV15 and TRBJ2-5; 7 nucleotides match TRBD2. CDR1 and CDR2 from the germline V gene are LNHNV and YYDKDF (reference sequence). The CDR3 runs to 18 residues. With V trimmed by 0 bases and J by 2 bases, 12 bases remained unmatched. CDR3 amino acids: CATSRDKAAGPGQETQYF. CDR3 nucleotide sequence: TGTGCCACCAGCAGAGATAAGGCAGCGGGGCCCGGTCAAGAGACCCAGTACTTC.

The J gene is TRBJ2-1, the V gene TRBV28; tentatively, D is TRBD1 (5 bases). Trimming removed 4 bases at V and 8 bases at J, with 9 bases between. This CDR3 contains 12 residues. Germline V gene data show CDR1 as MDHEN and CDR2 as SYDVKM. CDR3 coding DNA: TGTGCCAGCAGTTACAGGTCGTATGAGCAGTTCTTC. It translates to CASSYRSYEQFF.

This clonotype was picked up many times. This chain connects TRBV7-2 to TRBJ2-5; D is unclear. This CDR3 spans 13 amino acids. The germline gives CDR1 SGHTA, CDR2 FQGNSA. Trimming shortened V by 1 base and J by 5 bases, and 8 bases separated the two germline ends. Written as DNA, the CDR3 is TGTGCCAGCAGCTTAGTCGCAGCGGAGACCCAGTACTTC. It specifies CASSLVAAETQYF.

The rearrangement uses TRBV20-1 and TRBJ2-7, with D perhaps matching TRBD2 (6 bases). Germline V gene sequence: CDR1 DFQATT, CDR2 SNEGSKA (reference sequence). Trimming stripped 0 bases from V and 7 bases from J, with 25 bases between. This CDR3 region has 17 residues. CDR3 region: CSARDGASAFRGNEQYF. CDR3 in DNA: TGCAGTGCTAGAGATGGGGCTAGCGCATTCCGGGGCAATGAGCAGTACTTC.

This clonotype occurred a few times. This chain uses TRBV5-1 with TRBJ2-1; tentatively, D is TRBD2 (5 bases). TRBJ2-7 explains the end of the DNA better; the J call may be wrong. The CDR3 length is 15 residues. Germline CDR1 reads SGHRS; CDR2 reads YFSETQ. CDR3 nucleotides: TGCGCCAGCAGCCCAACAACCGAGGGCTACAATGAGCAGTACTTC. Residues: CASSPTTEGYNEQYF.

The chain carries TRBV5-1 and TRBJ2-5, with TRBD1 matching 11 bases. The CDR3 totals 16 residues. The ends lost 2 bases at V and 2 bases at J; junction bases unmatched: 5. Germline CDR1 and CDR2: SGHRS and YFSETQ. The CDR3 protein is CASSFTGTGGQETQYF. The CDR3 DNA reads as TGCGCCAGCAGCTTCACCGGGACAGGGGGTCAAGAGACCCAGTACTTC.

The genes are TRBV12-3 or TRBV12-4 and TRBJ2-7; perhaps TRBD2 as D (7 bases). The CDR3 length is 15 residues. V was trimmed by 5 bases and J by 3 bases, leaving 17 bases between them. The CDR3 sequence is CASSHQGRGLYEQYF. Here the CDR3 DNA reads TGTGCCAGCAGTCACCAGGGGAGGGGACTCTACGAGCAGTACTTC.

As concerns this clonotype: An end of the junction does not agree with germline; a read error may underlie this. CDR3: CTSSHRTGYEQYF. The CDR3 DNA follows: TGTACCAGCAGCCATAGGACAGGCTACGAGCAGTACTTC. The chain joins TRBV3-1 to TRBJ2-5; the match to TRBD1 covers 7 bases. The end of the DNA aligns better with TRBJ2-7, so the J call may be wrong. Germline assignment: CDR1 LGHDT and CDR2 YNNKEL (reference sequence). This CDR3 is built from 13 residues.

This clonotype turned up a few times. This chain uses TRBV29-1 with TRBJ2-7; possible D gene TRBD2, 5 bases. V was clipped by 6 bases and J by 0 bases, with 18 bases between them. The CDR3 is made up of 15 amino acids. Germline CDR1 is SQVTM and CDR2 is ANQGSEA. This CDR3 reads CSVVIGGPSSYEQYF. Here the CDR3 DNA reads TGCAGCGTAGTAATCGGCGGGCCTAGCTCCTACGAGCAGTACTTC.

In this sample, this clonotype turned up a few times. The chain recombines TRBV7-2 with TRBJ2-7, with TRBD2 identical over 11 bases. The length of the CDR3 is 17 residues. Trimming cost V 1 base and J 3 bases; bases outside gene matches: 8. Germline V CDR1 and CDR2: SGHTA, FQGNSA. The CDR3 sequence: CASSLVASGRPNYEQYF. The CDR3, as DNA: TGTGCCAGCAGCTTAGTGGCTAGCGGGAGGCCGAACTACGAGCAGTACTTC.

The V call is TRBV18, the J call TRBJ2-4; 10 bases are a match to TRBD2. J lost 13 bases, V lost 3 bases, and 12 bases had no gene match. This CDR3 comprises 15 residues. The germline V gene has CDR1 KGHSH and CDR2 LQKENI. Here the CDR3 DNA reads TGTGCCAGCTCACCGGGGCTAGCGGGAGAGGAGCCCCAGTACTTC. It yields the protein CASSPGLAGEEPQYF.